The rows below give T cell receptor beta chains drawn from one sample of a study of blood T cell repertoires in COVID-19. Clones were read by immunoSEQ multiplex PCR, and TCRdb kept only the in-frame ones, dropping some. The profile shows just over 150,000 clones, around 89% of them singletons. Sequenced input: PBMCs or T cells enriched from blood (not recorded which). All receptors come from a woman aged 45 to 65 who had recovered from COVID-19. Both conserved end residues are part of each CDR3. The order of the fields is J gene, D gene, V gene, clone size, CDR3 protein, CDR3 DNA. The D gene is left open where the match is weak. A row's size may be missing; if present it is once, few, many or a size class.

>TRBJ2-1|NA|TRBV2|once
CASRPGSSYNEQFF
TGTGCCAGCCGTCCGGGAAGCTCCTACAATGAGCAGTTCTTC
>TRBJ1-2|TRBD1|TRBV7-2|NA
CASSSDRGANYGYTF
TGTGCCAGCAGCTCCGACAGGGGGGCAAACTATGGCTACACCTTC
>TRBJ1-4|NA|TRBV6-5|NA
CASSYLGSSNEKLFF
TGTGCCAGCAGTTACCTAGGCAGCTCGAATGAAAAACTGTTTTTT
>TRBJ2-5|TRBD2|TRBV3-1/TRBV3-2|NA
CASSPGLHETQYF
TGTGCCAGCAGCCCGGGACTACATGAGACCCAGTACTTC
>TRBJ1-2|NA|TRBV10-3|NA
CAISDQVHYGYTF
TGTGCCATCAGTGATCAGGTACACTATGGCTACACCTTC
>TRBJ2-7|NA|TRBV2|once
CASRTGVATYEQYF
TGTGCCAGCAGGACGGGGGTAGCGACCTACGAGCAGTACTTC
>TRBJ2-3|NA|TRBV21-1|NA
CASSNPPAGQRGDTQYF
TGTGCCAGCAGCAACCCCCCAGCCGGGCAGAGGGGGGATACGCAGTATTTT
>TRBJ1-2|NA|TRBV19|NA
CASSEAQSSLRVVF
TGTGCCAGTAGTGAAGCACAATCCAGCCTGAGGGTAGTCTTC
>TRBJ1-4|NA|TRBV5-4|NA
CASSLTGSNEKLFF
TGTGCCAGCAGCTTGACAGGGAGTAATGAAAAACTGTTTTTT
>TRBJ2-5|NA|TRBV18|NA
CASSPLRGPETQYF
TGTGCCAGCTCACCGTTACGGGGTCCCGAGACCCAGTACTTC
>TRBJ2-7|TRBD2|TRBV5-1|NA
CASRSTSGYEQYF
TGCGCCAGCAGGTCGACTAGCGGGTACGAGCAGTACTTC
>TRBJ2-7|NA|TRBV4-2|few
CASSQEGADEQYF
TGTGCCAGCAGCCAAGAAGGGGCCGACGAGCAGTACTTC
>TRBJ2-7|TRBD1|TRBV12-3/TRBV12-4|NA
CAIGTGGDEQYF
TGTGCCATCGGGACAGGGGGCGACGAGCAGTACTTC
>TRBJ2-6|TRBD1|TRBV7-8|NA
CASSRNTGGAGANVLTF
TGTGCCAGCAGCCGTAATACAGGGGGCGCTGGGGCCAACGTCCTGACTTTC
>TRBJ1-2|NA|TRBV12-3/TRBV12-4|NA
CASSSQQGYGYTF
TGTGCCAGCAGTTCACAACAGGGTTATGGCTACACCTTC
>TRBJ2-5|NA|TRBV21-1|NA
CASSKKVAPRGMEETQYF
TGTGCCAGCAGCAAAAAGGTTGCGCCCAGGGGTATGGAGGAGACCCAGTACTTC
>TRBJ2-6|TRBD1|TRBV15|NA
CATSRGLDRVAGANVLTF
TGTGCCACCAGCAGAGGGTTGGACAGGGTGGCTGGGGCCAACGTCCTGACTTTC
>TRBJ1-6|NA|TRBV4-2|NA
CASSQESGGVDSPLHF
TGTGCCAGCAGCCAAGAGTCGGGAGGGGTAGACTCACCCCTCCACTTT
>TRBJ1-6|NA|TRBV13|once
CASSLAGAGHGSPLHF
TGTGCCAGCAGCTTAGCGGGCGCGGGCCACGGTTCACCCCTCCACTTT
>TRBJ1-1|NA|TRBV4-2|NA
CASSQYTGQPMNTEAFF
TGTGCCAGCAGCCAATATACGGGACAACCAATGAACACTGAAGCTTTCTTT
>TRBJ1-6|TRBD1|TRBV2|NA
CASVTQGAPNSPLHF
TGTGCCAGCGTTACTCAGGGGGCTCCTAATTCACCCCTCCACTTT
>TRBJ1-2|TRBD1|TRBV2|NA
CASGQGLFPYGYTF
TGTGCCAGCGGACAGGGACTTTTCCCCTATGGCTACACCTTC
>TRBJ2-2|TRBD2|TRBV24-1|NA
CATSFSGAGRTGELFF
TGTGCCACCAGTTTTAGCGGGGCTGGTAGGACCGGGGAGCTGTTTTTT
>TRBJ2-7|TRBD2|TRBV6-5|NA
CASSYSTGTTFEQYF
TGTGCCAGCAGTTATTCAACCGGGACTACTTTTGAGCAGTACTTC
>TRBJ2-2|TRBD1|TRBV24-1|NA
CATSDLPPGKPGQGFIGELFF
TGTGCCACCAGTGATTTGCCCCCAGGGAAACCGGGACAGGGCTTTATCGGCGAGCTGTTTTTT
>TRBJ2-7|NA|TRBV15|NA
CATSRWGWEEQYF
TGTGCCACCAGCCGCTGGGGCTGGGAAGAGCAGTACTTC
>TRBJ1-5|TRBD1|TRBV5-8|NA
CASSLAGQENQPQHF
TGTGCCAGCAGCTTGGCGGGACAGGAAAATCAGCCCCAGCATTTT
>TRBJ2-1|TRBD2|TRBV10-3|NA
CASRPGGGGGPAREQFF
TGTGCCAGCCGCCCGGGGGGGGGCGGGGGCCCAGCCAGGGAGCAGTTCTTC
>TRBJ2-1|TRBD2|TRBV11-3|NA
CASSGSGGGSYNEQFF
TGTGCCAGCAGCGGGAGCGGGGGTGGCTCCTACAATGAGCAGTTCTTC
>TRBJ2-3|TRBD2|TRBV10-2|NA
CASSESKLAGGTDTQYF
TGCGCCAGCAGTGAGTCTAAACTAGCGGGGGGCACAGATACGCAGTATTTT
>TRBJ2-7|TRBD1|TRBV5-1|once
CASSLALTGTGYYEQYF
TGCGCCAGCAGCTTGGCCCTGACCGGGACAGGTTACTACGAGCAGTACTTC
>TRBJ2-2|TRBD1|TRBV7-2|NA
CASRRDRGRTGELFF
TGTGCCAGCAGGAGGGACAGGGGGCGAACCGGGGAGCTGTTTTTT
>TRBJ2-1|NA|TRBV29-1|NA
CSSRDWSGFRQFF
TGCAGCTCCCGGGACTGGTCAGGTTTTCGGCAGTTCTTC
>TRBJ1-1|NA|TRBV19|NA
CASSPLRGGKDTEAFF
TGTGCCAGTTCCCCACTAAGGGGGGGCAAGGACACTGAAGCTTTCTTT
>TRBJ2-4|TRBD1|TRBV9|NA
CASSVATGVGENIQYF
TGTGCCAGCAGCGTAGCTACAGGGGTTGGTGAAAACATTCAGTACTTC
>TRBJ2-7|NA|TRBV2|NA
CASSERPGMREQYF
TGTGCCAGCAGTGAAAGGCCAGGGATGAGGGAGCAGTACTTC
>TRBJ1-4|TRBD1|TRBV11-2|NA
CASSLDPGQGNEKLFF
TGTGCCAGCAGCTTAGATCCGGGACAGGGAAACGAAAAACTGTTTTTT
>TRBJ1-2|NA|TRBV6-5|once
CASSPGTGLDYGYTF
TGTGCCAGCAGCCCCGGGACTGGGTTAGACTATGGCTACACCTTC
>TRBJ2-5|TRBD2|TRBV7-9|NA
CASSLAETSTTNRTQYF
TGTGCCAGCAGCTTAGCGGAGACTAGCACCACCAATAGGACCCAGTACTTC
>TRBJ1-4|NA|TRBV4-3|NA
CASSQGRPGATNEKLFF
TGCGCCAGCAGCCAAGGGCGGCCGGGAGCAACTAATGAAAAACTGTTTTTT
>TRBJ2-2|NA|TRBV7-6|NA
CASSLGAGNTGELFF
TGTGCCAGCAGCTTAGGAGCAGGGAATACCGGGGAGCTGTTTTTT
>TRBJ1-2|TRBD1|TRBV12-3/TRBV12-4|NA
CASSLTGGSGYTF
TGTGCCAGCAGCCTCACAGGGGGGAGTGGCTACACCTTC
>TRBJ2-3|TRBD2|TRBV7-3|NA
CASSKRGGSTDTQYF
TGTGCCAGCAGCAAGCGGGGGGGAAGCACAGATACGCAGTATTTT
>TRBJ1-5|TRBD1|TRBV6-2/TRBV6-3|NA
CASSRRDRVNQPQHF
TGTGCCAGCAGCCGCCGGGACAGGGTCAATCAGCCCCAGCATTTT
>TRBJ2-1|NA|TRBV9|NA
CASSVGSGPRINEQFF
TGTGCCAGCAGCGTAGGAAGCGGGCCCCGAATCAATGAGCAGTTCTTC
>TRBJ1-2|NA|TRBV12-3/TRBV12-4|NA
CASSFSRYGYTF
TGTGCCAGCAGTTTTTCCCGCTATGGCTACACCTTC
>TRBJ1-1|TRBD1|TRBV7-2|NA
CASSQKGWTGFENTEAFF
TGTGCCAGCAGCCAGAAGGGTTGGACAGGGTTCGAAAACACTGAAGCTTTCTTT
>TRBJ1-6|NA|TRBV5-6|NA
CASSLRGGLGSYNSPLHF
TGTGCCAGCAGCTTACGGGGTGGCCTTGGCTCCTATAATTCACCCCTCCACTTT
>TRBJ2-7|NA|TRBV27|NA
CASSFEGAYEQYF
TGTGCCAGCAGTTTCGAGGGCGCCTACGAGCAGTACTTC
>TRBJ1-3|TRBD1|TRBV6-5|once
CASSYSTGQNTIYF
TGTGCCAGCAGTTACTCGACAGGGCAGAACACCATATATTTT
>TRBJ1-1|NA|TRBV2|few
CASKRGTEAFF
TGTGCCAGCAAGAGGGGGACTGAAGCTTTCTTT